Listed here are 19 T cell receptor beta chains from one sample, sequenced in a study of TIL therapy for anti-PD-1-resistant metastatic lung cancer. The immunoSEQ assay was v3. Clones were read by immunoSEQ multiplex PCR, and TCRdb kept only the in-frame ones, dropping some. Among tens of thousands of clones listed, 79% were seen once. Time point here: pre-treatment sample, taken before nivolumab and TIL therapy. The sequences come from blood, collected at baseline. Receptors were obtained from a woman aged 30 to 85 with non-small cell lung cancer.

The chain is built from TRBV5-1 and TRBJ2-3, with TRBD2 matching over 15 bases. This CDR3 is built from 16 residues. CDR1 and CDR2 from the germline V gene are SGHRS and YFSETQ. The V gene end was trimmed by 4 bases and the J gene end by 4 bases; junction bases not matched to a gene: 4. CDR3 sequence (DNA): TGCGCCAGCAGCCCCGGACTAGCGGGAGGGTCAGATACGCAGTATTTT. Translating it yields CASSPGLAGGSDTQYF.

V is TRBV2 and J is TRBJ2-3, with unresolved D. Trimming took 8 bases from V and 4 from J, leaving 10 bases between them. Germline assignment: CDR1 SNHLY and CDR2 FYNNEI. This CDR3 comprises 12 residues. CDR3 coding DNA: TGTGCCAGCGAGGAATGGGCAGATACGCAGTATTTT. This sequence encodes CASEEWADTQYF.

The chain combines TRBV30 with TRBJ2-1, with TRBD1 as a possible D gene (6 bases). The V end lost 0 bases, the J end lost 8 bases, and 17 bases lay between the germline ends. The CDR3 extends over 15 amino acids. Per the germline V gene, CDR1 is GTSNPN and CDR2 is SVGIG (reference sequence). This chain's CDR3 is CAWSVGGPPLDEQFF. The CDR3 bases are TGTGCCTGGAGTGTAGGGGGACCACCTTTGGATGAGCAGTTCTTC.

This rearrangement joins TRBV11-2 to TRBJ2-7, with 7 bases lining up with TRBD1. Trimming removed 5 bases from V and 2 bases from J; junction bases left unmatched: 3. This CDR3 contains 13 residues. Germline V gene lookup returns CDR1 SGHAT and CDR2 FQNNGV. CDR3 bases: TGTGCCAGCAGCATCGGGACAGCCTACGAGCAGTACTTC. Translation gives CASSIGTAYEQYF.

The rearrangement uses TRBV5-4 and TRBJ2-1; 9 nucleotides match TRBD1. V was clipped by 4 bases and J by 4 bases; unmatched bases: 6. CDR1 is SGHNT and CDR2 is YYREEE in the germline V gene (reference sequence). The CDR3 length is 15 residues. The DNA of the CDR3 is TGTGCCAGCAGCCGGGGACAGGGTCCATACAATGAGCAGTTCTTC. Protein product: CASSRGQGPYNEQFF.

V and J are TRBV27 and TRBJ1-2, with 12 bases identical to TRBD1. This CDR3 has 15 amino acids. V was pared by 6 bases and J by 4 bases, with 6 bases of the junction left unmatched. Germline CDR1 and CDR2: MNHEY and SMNVEV (reference sequence). The CDR3, as DNA: TGTGCCAGCAGCTTCGGGACAGGGGGCAGCTATGGCTACACCTTC. Protein: CASSFGTGGSYGYTF.

The rearrangement uses TRBV7-9 and TRBJ1-2; D is perhaps TRBD1 (6 bases). Per germline, CDR1 SEHNR and CDR2 FQNEAQ (reference sequence). V was cut by 6 bases and J by 2 bases, with 13 bases left in between. CDR3 length equals 14 residues. The chain's CDR3 is CASSSGTNNYGYTF. The CDR3 DNA follows: TGTGCCAGCAGTTCCGGGACAAACAACTATGGCTACACCTTC.

This clone was observed a few times. This chain links TRBV5-1 with TRBJ1-4; D uncertain. This CDR3 has 15 amino acids. Germline V lookup: CDR1 SGHRS, CDR2 YFSETQ. Trimming removed 4 bases from V and 0 bases from J, with 10 bases in between. CDR3 sequence reads: CASSPDIATNEKLFF. The CDR3 nucleotides are TGCGCCAGCAGCCCCGACATAGCAACTAATGAAAAACTGTTTTTT. The full variable domain, its missing parts supplied by reference TRBV5-1 and TRBJ1-4, is KAGVTQTPRYLIKTRGQQVTLSCSPISGHRSVSWYQQTPGQGLQFLFEYFSETQRNKGNFPGRFSGRQFSNSRSEMNVSTLELGDSALYLCASSPDIATNEKLFFGSGTQLSVL.

J is TRBJ1-2 and V is TRBV2; maybe TRBD1 (5 bases). Germline V lookup: CDR1 SNHLY, CDR2 FYNNEI. Trimming pared 6 bases from V and 2 bases from J, leaving 10 bases between. This CDR3 is built from 13 residues. Here the CDR3 DNA reads TGTGCCAGCAGCGGGGACGCAAACTATGGCTACACCTTC. Protein sequence: CASSGDANYGYTF.

V usage is TRBV5-1 and J usage is TRBJ2-3, with TRBD1 as a possible D gene (5 bases). Germline V gene sequence: CDR1 SGHRS, CDR2 YFSETQ. Trimming stripped 4 bases from V and 3 bases from J, with 21 bases between. The CDR3 totals 17 residues. The CDR3 region has the DNA TGCGCCAGCAGCCTCTCGCGACAGCCTGGGGTTACAGATACGCAGTATTTT. Encoded protein: CASSLSRQPGVTDTQYF.

This clone was seen once. The chain combines TRBV6-1 with TRBJ2-5; 8 nucleotides agree with TRBD1. The germline gives CDR1 MNHNS, CDR2 SASEGT. The trim removed 7 bases at V and 2 bases at J, leaving 6 bases unmatched. The CDR3 is 14 residues long. The CDR3 sequence is CASTLDRDQETQYF. The CDR3 DNA sequence: TGTGCCAGCACCCTGGACAGGGATCAAGAGACCCAGTACTTC.

This clone was detected once. The gene calls are TRBV4-2 and TRBJ1-1; tentatively, D is TRBD1 (5 bases). Germline V gene sequence: CDR1 LGHNA, CDR2 YNFKEQ. The V end was cut by 0 bases, the J end by 8 bases, with 10 bases between. This CDR3 spans 13 amino acids. The CDR3 is CASSQDGAVEAFF. CDR3 bases: TGTGCCAGCAGCCAAGATGGGGCAGTGGAAGCTTTCTTT.

The chain has TRBV27 and TRBJ1-5; no reliable D call. The CDR3 length is 13 residues. Germline loops: CDR1 MNHEY, CDR2 SMNVEV (reference sequence). Trimming removed 6 bases at V and 0 bases at J, with 6 bases between. CDR3 region: CASSRYSNQPQHF. In nucleotides, the CDR3 is TGTGCCAGCAGCCGATATAGCAATCAGCCCCAGCATTTT.

This sequence joins TRBV28 and TRBJ2-7, with 7 bases matching TRBD1. The V gene end was trimmed by 6 bases and the J gene end by 7 bases; junction bases not matched to a gene: 12. CDR1 is MDHEN and CDR2 is SYDVKM in the germline V gene. This CDR3 has 14 amino acids. The chain's CDR3 is CASRPGTVGTEQYF. CDR3 nucleotides: TGTGCCAGCAGACCCGGGACAGTGGGGACGGAGCAGTACTTC.

The chain combines TRBV18 with TRBJ1-2; D gene unclear. This CDR3 has 14 amino acids. Between the trimmed V and J ends, which lost 3 bases and 7 bases, there was a span of 15 bases. The germline V gene has CDR1 KGHSH and CDR2 LQKENI. The CDR3 DNA is TGTGCCAGCTCACCCCAGATTGGACGGGTTGGCTACACCTTC. Its translation is CASSPQIGRVGYTF. The variable domain in full, completed from reference TRBV18 and TRBJ1-2, reads NAGVMQNPRHLVRRRGQEARLRCSPMKGHSHVYWYRQLPEEGLKFMVYLQKENIIDESGMPKERFSAEFPKEGPSILRIQQVVRGDSAAYFCASSPQIGRVGYTFGSGTRLTVV.

This chain uses TRBV11-2 with TRBJ2-1; D remains ambiguous. V dropped 7 bases and J dropped 5 bases, with 15 bases sitting between them. This CDR3 has 14 amino acids. Per the germline V gene, CDR1 is SGHAT and CDR2 is FQNNGV. The CDR3 DNA reads TGTGCCAGCAACATTATTGGAAGGGACAATGAGCAGTTCTTC. This gives the protein CASNIIGRDNEQFF.

This rearrangement joins TRBV5-4 to TRBJ2-3, with unresolved D. The germline V gene encodes CDR1 SGHNT and CDR2 YYREEE (reference sequence). This CDR3 region has 13 residues. V lost 6 bases and J lost 2, with 10 bases in between. CDR3 protein: CASTSPITDTQYF. As DNA, the CDR3 is TGTGCCAGCACCTCTCCGATCACAGATACGCAGTATTTT.

This clone was counted a single time. The chain has TRBV30 and TRBJ2-3; D not certain. The CDR3 is made up of 11 amino acids. Trimming stripped 0 bases from V and 6 bases from J, with 4 bases between. Germline loops: CDR1 GTSNPN, CDR2 SVGIG (reference sequence). In nucleotides, the CDR3 is TGTGCCTGGAGTGTACTTGATACGCAGTATTTT. The encoded protein is CAWSVLDTQYF.

The chain links TRBV4-3 to TRBJ2-2; 9 nucleotides align to TRBD2. The germline CDR1 and CDR2 sequences are LGHNA and YSLEER. Trimming at V came to 0 bases and at J to 7 bases, leaving 3 bases not matched to a gene. The CDR3 has 15 residues. CDR3 region: CASSQEASGIGELFF. In DNA form, the CDR3 reads TGCGCCAGCAGCCAAGAGGCTAGCGGGATCGGGGAGCTGTTTTTT.